This T cell receptor (beta chain) was observed in a study of vaccination and CD4 T cells after COVID-19. Overall study: Control cultures were given a CEFX pool, an HIV-1 Nef pool, or no peptide.

V shed 0 bases and J 2 bases; nucleotides not matched to a gene: 5. Germline CDR1 is SGHAT and CDR2 is FQNNGV. The CDR3 runs 19 residues. Cultured CD4+ T cells had their DNA profiled by the Oncomine TCR Beta short-read assay. MiXCR was run by TCRdb on the PCR reads, yielding one entry per CDR3 protein. The sample records several thousand distinct CDR3 sequences, around 14% being singletons. This clonotype is medium-sized (0.01 to 0.1%) by share. The antigen remains unidentified. The treatment here: roughly ten-day PBMC culture with coronavirus spike peptide pools or control peptides (ViraFEST assay). Sequencing used CD4+ T cells from blood, cultured in vitro. The chain has TRBV11-2 and TRBJ2-3, with 16 bases matching TRBD2. The receptor was isolated from a human donor who had recovered from COVID-19. CDR3: CASSLDSGTSGGVTDTQYF. The CDR3, as DNA: TGTGCCAGCAGCTTAGACAGCGGGACTAGCGGGGGGGTCACAGATACGCAGTATTTT.